The text below deals with one TCR beta chain. Its antigen is currently unknown. Germline assignment: CDR1 MNHEY and CDR2 SVGAGI. The CDR3 totals 15 residues. The J segment lost 5 bases and the V segment lost 8 bases, leaving 12 bases of the junction unmatched. The authors reverse transcribed all of the isolated RNA, so sequencing captured expressed TCRB transcripts. Here immunoSEQ multiplex PCR was the method, and the copy in TCRdb shows in-frame clones only, minus some. Here the sample spans 640,000 or so clones, about 14% being singletons. This sample is drawn from a study of beta chain features in type 1 diabetes. Whole-study results and caveats: TCRB CDR3 length was moderately but significantly reduced in all four CD4+ subsets of Type 1 diabetes patients.

Purities in excess of 95% were seen in all sorted populations. What was sequenced was naive CD4+ T cells from blood. V is TRBV6-5 and J is TRBJ2-3; 8 bases match TRBD2. This sequence originates from a man between 18 and 29 years old with type 1 diabetes. CDR3 in amino acids: CASGSGGPVGDTQYF. The CDR3 DNA sequence: TGTGCCAGCGGGTCGGGAGGGCCAGTTGGAGATACGCAGTATTTT.